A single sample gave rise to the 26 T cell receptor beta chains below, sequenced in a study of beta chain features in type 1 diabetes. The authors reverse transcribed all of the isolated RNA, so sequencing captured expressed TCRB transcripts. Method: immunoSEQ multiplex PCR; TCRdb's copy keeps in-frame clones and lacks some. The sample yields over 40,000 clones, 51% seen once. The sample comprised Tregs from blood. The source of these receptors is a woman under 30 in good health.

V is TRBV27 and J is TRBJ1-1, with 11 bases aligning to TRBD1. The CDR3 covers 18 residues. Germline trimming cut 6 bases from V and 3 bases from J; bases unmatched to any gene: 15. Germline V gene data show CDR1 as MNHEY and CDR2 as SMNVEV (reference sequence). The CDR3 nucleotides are TGTGCCAGCAGCCTATGGGGGACAGGGGGTCTTTTGGACACTGAAGCTTTCTTT. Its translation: CASSLWGTGGLLDTEAFF.

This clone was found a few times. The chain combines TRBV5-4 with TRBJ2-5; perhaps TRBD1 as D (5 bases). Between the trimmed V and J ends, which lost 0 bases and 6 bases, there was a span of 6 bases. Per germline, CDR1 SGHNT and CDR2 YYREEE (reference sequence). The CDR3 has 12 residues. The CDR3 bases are TGTGCCAGCAGCTTGGACAGGCAGACCCAGTACTTC. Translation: CASSLDRQTQYF.

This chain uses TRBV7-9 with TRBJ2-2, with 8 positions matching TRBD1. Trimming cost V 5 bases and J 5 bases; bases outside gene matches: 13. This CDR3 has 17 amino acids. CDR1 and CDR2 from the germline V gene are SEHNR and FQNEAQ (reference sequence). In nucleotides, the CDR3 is TGTGCCAGCAGCGCGTCGGACAGGGCTTCAAGGACCGGGGAGCTGTTTTTT. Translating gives CASSASDRASRTGELFF.

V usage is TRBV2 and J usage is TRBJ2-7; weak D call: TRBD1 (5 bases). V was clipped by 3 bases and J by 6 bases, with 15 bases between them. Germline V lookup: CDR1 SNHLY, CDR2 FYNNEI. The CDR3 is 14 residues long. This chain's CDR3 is CASSDQGSISEQYF. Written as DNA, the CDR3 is TGTGCCAGCAGTGATCAGGGATCCATCTCCGAGCAGTACTTC.

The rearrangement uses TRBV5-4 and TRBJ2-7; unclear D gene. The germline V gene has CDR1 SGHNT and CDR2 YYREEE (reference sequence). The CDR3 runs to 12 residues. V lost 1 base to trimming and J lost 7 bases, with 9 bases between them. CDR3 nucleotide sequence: TGTGCCAGCAGCTTGCATATGGCTGAGCAGTACTTC. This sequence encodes CASSLHMAEQYF.

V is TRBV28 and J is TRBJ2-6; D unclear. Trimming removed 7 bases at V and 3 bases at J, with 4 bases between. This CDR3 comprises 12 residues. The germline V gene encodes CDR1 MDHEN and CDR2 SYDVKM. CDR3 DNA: TGTGCCAGCAATCGTGGGGCCAACGTCCTGACTTTC. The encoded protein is CASNRGANVLTF.

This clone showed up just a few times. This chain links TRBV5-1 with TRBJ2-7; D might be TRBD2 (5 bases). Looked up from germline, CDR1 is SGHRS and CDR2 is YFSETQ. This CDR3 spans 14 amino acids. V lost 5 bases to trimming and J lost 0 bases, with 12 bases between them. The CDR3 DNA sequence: TGCGCCAGCAGACTGACCACTAGCTCCTACGAGCAGTACTTC. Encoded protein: CASRLTTSSYEQYF.

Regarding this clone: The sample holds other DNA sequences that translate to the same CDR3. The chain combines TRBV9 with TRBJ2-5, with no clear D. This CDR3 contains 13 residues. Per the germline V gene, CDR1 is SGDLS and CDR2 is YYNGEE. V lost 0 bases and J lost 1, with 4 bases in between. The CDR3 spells CASSVASQETQYF. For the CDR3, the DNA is TGTGCCAGCAGCGTAGCTAGCCAAGAGACCCAGTACTTC. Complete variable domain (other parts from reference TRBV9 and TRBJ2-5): DSGVTQTPKHLITATGQRVTLRCSPRSGDLSVYWYQQSLDQGLQFLIQYYNGEERAKGNILERFSAQQFPDLHSELNLSSLELGDSALYFCASSVASQETQYFGPGTRLLVL.

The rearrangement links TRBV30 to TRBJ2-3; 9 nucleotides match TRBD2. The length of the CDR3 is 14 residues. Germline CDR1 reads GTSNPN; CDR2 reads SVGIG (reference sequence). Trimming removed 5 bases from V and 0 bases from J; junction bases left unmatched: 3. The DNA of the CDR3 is TGTGCCTGGGAAGCGGGAGGCAGCACAGATACGCAGTATTTT. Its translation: CAWEAGGSTDTQYF.

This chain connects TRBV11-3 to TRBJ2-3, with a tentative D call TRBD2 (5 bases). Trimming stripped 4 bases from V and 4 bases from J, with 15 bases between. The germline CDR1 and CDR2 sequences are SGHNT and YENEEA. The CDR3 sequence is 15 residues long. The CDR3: CASSSGLRLSDTQYF. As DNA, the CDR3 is TGTGCCAGCAGCTCCGGACTTCGATTGTCAGATACGCAGTATTTT.

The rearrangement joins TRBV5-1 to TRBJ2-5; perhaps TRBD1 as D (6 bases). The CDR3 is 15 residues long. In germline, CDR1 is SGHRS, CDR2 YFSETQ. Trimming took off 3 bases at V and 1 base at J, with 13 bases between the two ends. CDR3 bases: TGCGCCAGCAGCTGGATGGGACAAACCCAAGAGACCCAGTACTTC. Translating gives CASSWMGQTQETQYF. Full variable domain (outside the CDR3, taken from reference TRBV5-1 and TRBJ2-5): KAGVTQTPRYLIKTRGQQVTLSCSPISGHRSVSWYQQTPGQGLQFLFEYFSETQRNKGNFPGRFSGRQFSNSRSEMNVSTLELGDSALYLCASSWMGQTQETQYFGPGTRLLVL.

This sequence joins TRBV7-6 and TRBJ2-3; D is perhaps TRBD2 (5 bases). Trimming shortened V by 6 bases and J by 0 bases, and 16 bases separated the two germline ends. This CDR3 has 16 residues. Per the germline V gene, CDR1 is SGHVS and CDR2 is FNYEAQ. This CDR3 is CASSDRAASSTDTQYF. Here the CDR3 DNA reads TGTGCCAGCAGTGATCGAGCGGCTTCTAGCACAGATACGCAGTATTTT.

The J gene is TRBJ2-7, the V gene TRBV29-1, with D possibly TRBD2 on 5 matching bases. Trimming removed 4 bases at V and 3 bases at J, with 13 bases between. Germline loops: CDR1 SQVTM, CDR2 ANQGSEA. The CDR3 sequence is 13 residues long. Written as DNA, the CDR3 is TGCAGCGTTGGGGTGGGGAGCTTCTACGAGCAGTACTTC. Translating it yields CSVGVGSFYEQYF.

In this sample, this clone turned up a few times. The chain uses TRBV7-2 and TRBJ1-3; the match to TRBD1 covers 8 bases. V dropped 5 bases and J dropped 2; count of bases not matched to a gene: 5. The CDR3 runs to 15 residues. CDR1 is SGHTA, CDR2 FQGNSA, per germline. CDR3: CASSLDRGTGNTIYF. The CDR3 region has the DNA TGTGCCAGCAGCCTCGACAGGGGAACTGGAAACACCATATATTTT.

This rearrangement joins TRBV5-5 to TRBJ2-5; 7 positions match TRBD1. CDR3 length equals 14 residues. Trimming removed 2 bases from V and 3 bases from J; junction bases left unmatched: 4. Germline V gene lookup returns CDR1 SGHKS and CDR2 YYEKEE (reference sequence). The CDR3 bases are TGTGCCAGCAGCTTACGGGACAGAGAAGAGACCCAGTACTTC. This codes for CASSLRDREETQYF.

The DNA for the CDR3 is TGTGCCAGCAGCTTATATATTGTGACAGGTGGAGGCTACACCTTC. It encodes CASSLYIVTGGGYTF. The chain is built from TRBV7-2 and TRBJ1-2, with TRBD1 as a possible D gene (6 bases). Trimming pared 2 bases from V and 8 bases from J, leaving 18 bases between. The germline CDR1 and CDR2 sequences are SGHTA and FQGNSA. This CDR3 has 15 amino acids.

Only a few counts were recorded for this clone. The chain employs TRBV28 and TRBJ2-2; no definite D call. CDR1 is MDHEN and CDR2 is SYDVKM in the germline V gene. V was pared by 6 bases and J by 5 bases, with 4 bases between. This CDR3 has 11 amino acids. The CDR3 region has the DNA TGTGCCAGCAGCCGGACCGGGGAGCTGTTTTTT. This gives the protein CASSRTGELFF. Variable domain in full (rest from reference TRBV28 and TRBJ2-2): DVKVTQSSRYLVKRTGEKVFLECVQDMDHENMFWYRQDPGLGLRLIYFSYDVKMKEKGDIPEGYSVSREKKERFSLILESASTNQTSMYLCASSRTGELFFGEGSRLTVL.

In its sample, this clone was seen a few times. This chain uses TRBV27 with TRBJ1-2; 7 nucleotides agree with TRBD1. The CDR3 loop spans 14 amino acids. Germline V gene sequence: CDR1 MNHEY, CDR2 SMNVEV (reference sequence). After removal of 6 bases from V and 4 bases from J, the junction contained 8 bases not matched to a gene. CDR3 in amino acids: CASRPRQGLYGYTF. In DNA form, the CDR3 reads TGTGCCAGCAGGCCAAGACAGGGCCTCTATGGCTACACCTTC.

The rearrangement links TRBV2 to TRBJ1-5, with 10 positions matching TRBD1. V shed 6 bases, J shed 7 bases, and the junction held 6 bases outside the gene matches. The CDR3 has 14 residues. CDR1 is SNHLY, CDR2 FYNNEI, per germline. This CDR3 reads CASRRQGAGQPQHF. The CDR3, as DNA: TGTGCCAGCAGGCGACAGGGGGCGGGCCAGCCCCAGCATTTT.

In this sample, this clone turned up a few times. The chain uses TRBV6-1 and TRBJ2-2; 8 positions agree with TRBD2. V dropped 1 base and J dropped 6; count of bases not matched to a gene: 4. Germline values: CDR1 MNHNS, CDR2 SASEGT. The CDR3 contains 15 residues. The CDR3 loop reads CASSEVSGMAGELFF. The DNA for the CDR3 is TGTGCCAGCAGTGAAGTTAGCGGGATGGCCGGGGAGCTGTTTTTT.

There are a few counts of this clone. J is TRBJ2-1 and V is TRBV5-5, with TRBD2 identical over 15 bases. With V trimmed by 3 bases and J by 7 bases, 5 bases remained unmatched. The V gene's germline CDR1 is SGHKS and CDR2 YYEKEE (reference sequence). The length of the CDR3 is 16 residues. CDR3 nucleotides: TGTGCCAGCAGCTGGAGTGGGACTAGCGGGAGGAATGAGCAGTTCTTC. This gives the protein CASSWSGTSGRNEQFF.

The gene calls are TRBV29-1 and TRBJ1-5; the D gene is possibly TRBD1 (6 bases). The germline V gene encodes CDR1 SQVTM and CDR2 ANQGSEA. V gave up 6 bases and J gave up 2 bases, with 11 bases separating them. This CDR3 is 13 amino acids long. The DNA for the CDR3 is TGCAGCGTGGCACACAGGGGCAATCAGCCCCAGCATTTT. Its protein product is CSVAHRGNQPQHF. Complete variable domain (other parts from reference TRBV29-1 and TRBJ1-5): SAVISQKPSRDICQRGTSLTIQCQVDSQVTMMFWYRQQPGQSLTLIATANQGSEATYESGFVIDKFPISRPNLTFSTLTVSNMSPEDSSIYLCSVAHRGNQPQHFGDGTRLSIL.

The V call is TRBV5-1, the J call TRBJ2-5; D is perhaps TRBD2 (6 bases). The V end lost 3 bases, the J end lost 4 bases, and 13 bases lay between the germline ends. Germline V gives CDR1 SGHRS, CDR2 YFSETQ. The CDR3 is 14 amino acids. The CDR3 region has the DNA TGCGCCAGCAGCTCAGTTATGGAGGGAGAGACCCAGTACTTC. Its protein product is CASSSVMEGETQYF.

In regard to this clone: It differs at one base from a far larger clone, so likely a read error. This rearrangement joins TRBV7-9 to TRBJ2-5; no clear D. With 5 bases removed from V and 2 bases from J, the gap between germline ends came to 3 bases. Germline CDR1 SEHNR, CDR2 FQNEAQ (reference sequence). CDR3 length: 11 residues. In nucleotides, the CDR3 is TGTGCCAGCAGCGTACAAGAGACCCAGTACTTC. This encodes CASSVQETQYF.

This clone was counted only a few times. CDR3 nucleotides: TGTGCCAGCAGCGCACATGGGGCTAGCGCCCAAGCCGAGCAGTACTTC. Its protein product is CASSAHGASAQAEQYF. The rearrangement joins TRBV11-2 to TRBJ2-7, with D possibly TRBD2 on 6 matching bases. The CDR3 extends over 16 amino acids. Trimming took 5 bases from V and 6 from J, leaving 23 bases between them. Germline V gene data show CDR1 as SGHAT and CDR2 as FQNNGV.

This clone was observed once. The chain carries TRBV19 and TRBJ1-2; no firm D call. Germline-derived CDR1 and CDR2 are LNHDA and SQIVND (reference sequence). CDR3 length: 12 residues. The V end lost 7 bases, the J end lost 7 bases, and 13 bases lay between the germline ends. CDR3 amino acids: CASTFPAGGYTF. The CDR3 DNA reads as TGTGCCAGTACATTCCCGGCGGGTGGCTACACCTTC.